This T cell receptor (beta chain) comes out of a study of T cells after posttransplantation cyclophosphamide. This clone was recorded at least ten times. What it recognizes is unknown. This CDR3 is 18 amino acids long. Unmatched junction bases numbered 11, after V lost 1 base and J lost 3 bases. Germline V CDR1 and CDR2: MNHNS, SASEGT. Here immunoSEQ multiplex PCR was the method, and the copy in TCRdb shows in-frame clones only, minus some. The sample contains fewer than 11,000 clones, none of them singletons. Busulfan-fludarabine conditioning, marrow transplant, and cyclophosphamide on days +3 and +4 were administered. The study's findings and limits: Donor CD8+ memory clones often dominated recipient blood repertoires at later times. Recipient CMV seropositivity and CMV reactivation strongly tracked TRB clonality. Blood and skin or GI T cell repertoires showed limited TRB overlap.

The V call is TRBV6-1, the J call TRBJ2-7; 11 bases match TRBD2. This specimen was PBMCs, taken after allogeneic stem cell transplant with posttransplant cyclophosphamide. This receptor was taken from a female patient in her forties who received an allogeneic stem cell transplant from a related donor, was CMV-positive, and had no GVHD. The T cells may partly be graft donor cells. DNA for the CDR3: TGTGCCAGCAGTGAAGGAAAGGTAGCGGGGGGGAGGGTCTACGAGCAGTACTTC. Protein product: CASSEGKVAGGRVYEQYF.